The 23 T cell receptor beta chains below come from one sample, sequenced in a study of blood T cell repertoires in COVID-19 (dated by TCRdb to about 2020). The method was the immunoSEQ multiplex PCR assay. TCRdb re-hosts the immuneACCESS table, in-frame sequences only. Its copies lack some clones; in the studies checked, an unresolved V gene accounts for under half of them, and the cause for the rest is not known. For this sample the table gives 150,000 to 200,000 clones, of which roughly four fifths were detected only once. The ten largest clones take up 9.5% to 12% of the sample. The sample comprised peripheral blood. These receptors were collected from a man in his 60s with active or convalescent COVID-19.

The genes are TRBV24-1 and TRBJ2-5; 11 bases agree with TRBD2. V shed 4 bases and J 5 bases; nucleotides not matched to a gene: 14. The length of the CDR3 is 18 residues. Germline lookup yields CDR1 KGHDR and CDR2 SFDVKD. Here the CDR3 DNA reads TGTGCCACCAGTGAGGGGGGAGAATATAGCGGGAGGGTCGAGACCCAGTACTTC. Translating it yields CATSEGGEYSGRVETQYF.

CDR3 in DNA: TGTGCCAGCAGCTTAGGGTCCAGCTCTGGAAACACCATATATTTT. It is translated as CASSLGSSSGNTIYF. J is TRBJ1-3 and V is TRBV7-6; D ambiguous. There are 15 residues in the CDR3. Trimming shortened V by 1 base and J by 0 bases, and 7 bases separated the two germline ends. CDR1 and CDR2 from the germline V gene are SGHVS and FNYEAQ.

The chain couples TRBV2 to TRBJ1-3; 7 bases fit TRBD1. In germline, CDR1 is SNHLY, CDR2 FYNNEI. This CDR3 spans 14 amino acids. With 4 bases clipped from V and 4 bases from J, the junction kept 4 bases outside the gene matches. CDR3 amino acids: CASSGDSFGNTIYF. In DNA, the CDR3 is TGTGCCAGCAGTGGGGACAGCTTCGGAAACACCATATATTTT.

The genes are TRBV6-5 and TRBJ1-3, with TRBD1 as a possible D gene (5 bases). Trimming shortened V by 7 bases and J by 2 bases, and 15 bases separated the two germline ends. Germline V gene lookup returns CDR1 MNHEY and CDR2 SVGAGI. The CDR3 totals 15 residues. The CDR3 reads CASTGGEVAGNTIYF. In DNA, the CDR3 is TGTGCCAGCACGGGGGGGGAGGTTGCTGGAAACACCATATATTTT.

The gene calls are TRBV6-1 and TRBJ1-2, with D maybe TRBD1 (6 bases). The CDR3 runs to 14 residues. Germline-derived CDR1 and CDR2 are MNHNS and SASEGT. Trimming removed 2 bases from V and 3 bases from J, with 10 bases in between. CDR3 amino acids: CASSEQGRDYGYTF. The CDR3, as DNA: TGTGCCAGCAGTGAACAGGGGCGGGACTATGGCTACACCTTC.

The CDR3 region is CASSLEVGRGTEAFF. The CDR3 coding sequence is TGTGCCAGCAGCTTAGAGGTAGGCAGGGGCACTGAAGCTTTCTTT. The V call is TRBV7-9, the J call TRBJ1-1; tentatively, D is TRBD1 (6 bases). Germline-derived CDR1 and CDR2 are SEHNR and FQNEAQ (reference sequence). V was cut by 1 base and J by 4 bases, with 13 bases left in between. CDR3 length: 15 amino acids.

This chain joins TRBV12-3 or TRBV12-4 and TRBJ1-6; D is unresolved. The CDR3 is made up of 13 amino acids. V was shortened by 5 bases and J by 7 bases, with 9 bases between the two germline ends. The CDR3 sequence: CASSLIINSPLHF. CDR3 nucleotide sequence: TGTGCCAGCAGTCTAATCATAAATTCACCCCTCCACTTT.

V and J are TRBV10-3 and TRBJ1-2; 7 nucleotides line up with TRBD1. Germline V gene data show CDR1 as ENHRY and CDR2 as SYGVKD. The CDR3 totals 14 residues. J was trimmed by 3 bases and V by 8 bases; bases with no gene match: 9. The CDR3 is CAIRPQGEHYGYTF. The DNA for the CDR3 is TGTGCCATCCGCCCGCAGGGGGAGCACTATGGCTACACCTTC.

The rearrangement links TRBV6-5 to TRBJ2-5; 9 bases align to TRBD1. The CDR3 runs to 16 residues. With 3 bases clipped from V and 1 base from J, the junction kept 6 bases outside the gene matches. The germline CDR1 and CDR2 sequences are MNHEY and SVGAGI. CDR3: CASSYSGTGIQETQYF. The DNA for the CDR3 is TGTGCCAGCAGTTATTCCGGGACAGGGATCCAAGAGACCCAGTACTTC.

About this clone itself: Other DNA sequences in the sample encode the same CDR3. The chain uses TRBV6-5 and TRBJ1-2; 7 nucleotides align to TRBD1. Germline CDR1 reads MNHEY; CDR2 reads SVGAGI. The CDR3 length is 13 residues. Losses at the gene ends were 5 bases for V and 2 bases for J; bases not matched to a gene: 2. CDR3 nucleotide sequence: TGTGCCAGCAGTCCGGACAGGAACTATGGCTACACCTTC. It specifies CASSPDRNYGYTF.

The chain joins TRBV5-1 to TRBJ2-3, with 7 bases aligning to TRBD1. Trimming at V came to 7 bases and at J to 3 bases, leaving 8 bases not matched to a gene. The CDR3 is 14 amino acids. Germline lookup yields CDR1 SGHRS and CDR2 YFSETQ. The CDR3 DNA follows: TGCGCCAGCGCTCGGACAGGCTCTACAGATACGCAGTATTTT. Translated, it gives CASARTGSTDTQYF.

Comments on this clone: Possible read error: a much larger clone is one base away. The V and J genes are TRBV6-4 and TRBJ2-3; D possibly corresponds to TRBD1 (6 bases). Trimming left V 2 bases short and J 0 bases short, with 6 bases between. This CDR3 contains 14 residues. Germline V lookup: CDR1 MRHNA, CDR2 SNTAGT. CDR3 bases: TGTGCCAGCAGTGACAGGGGGAGCACAGATACGCAGTATTTT. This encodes CASSDRGSTDTQYF.

Here the CDR3 reads CASSPALAGRLGEQFF. The CDR3 DNA reads TGTGCCAGCAGCCCCGCATTAGCGGGAAGACTGGGTGAGCAGTTCTTC. The chain recombines TRBV7-2 with TRBJ2-1; 8 positions agree with TRBD2. The CDR3 extends over 16 amino acids. Germline assignment: CDR1 SGHTA and CDR2 FQGNSA. Losses at the gene ends were 5 bases for V and 9 bases for J; bases not matched to a gene: 15.

CDR3 in amino acids: CASSSEYF. The DNA for the CDR3 is TGTGCCAGCAGCTCCGAGTACTTC. The genes are TRBV28 and TRBJ2-5; D call uncertain. The CDR3 is made up of 8 amino acids. Per the germline V gene, CDR1 is MDHEN and CDR2 is SYDVKM. With 6 bases removed from V and 12 bases from J, the gap between germline ends came to 5 bases.

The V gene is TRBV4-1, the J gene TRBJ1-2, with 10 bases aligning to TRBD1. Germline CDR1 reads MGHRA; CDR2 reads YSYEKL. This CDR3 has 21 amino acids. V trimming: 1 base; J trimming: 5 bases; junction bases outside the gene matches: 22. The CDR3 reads CASSQVSGQGNFRNTLYGYTF. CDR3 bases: TGCGCCAGCAGCCAAGTCTCGGGACAGGGGAACTTCCGGAATACTCTTTATGGCTACACCTTC.

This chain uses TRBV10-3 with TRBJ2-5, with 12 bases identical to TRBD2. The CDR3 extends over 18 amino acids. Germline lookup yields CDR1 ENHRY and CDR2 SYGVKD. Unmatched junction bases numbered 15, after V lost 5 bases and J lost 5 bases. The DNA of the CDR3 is TGTGCCATCAGTCGGGGCCCCCCTAGCGGGGGGGCAGGTGAGACCCAGTACTTC. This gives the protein CAISRGPPSGGAGETQYF.

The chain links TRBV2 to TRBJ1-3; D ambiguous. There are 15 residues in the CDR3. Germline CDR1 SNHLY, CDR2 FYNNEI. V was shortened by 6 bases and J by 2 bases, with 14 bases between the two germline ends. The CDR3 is CASSERRGTGNTIYF. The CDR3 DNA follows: TGTGCCAGCAGCGAGAGAAGAGGGACTGGAAACACCATATATTTT.

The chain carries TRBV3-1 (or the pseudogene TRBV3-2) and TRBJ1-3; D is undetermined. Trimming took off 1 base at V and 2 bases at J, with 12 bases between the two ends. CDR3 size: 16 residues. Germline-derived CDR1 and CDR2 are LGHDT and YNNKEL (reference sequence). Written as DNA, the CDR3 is TGTGCCAGCAGCCAAGGTCTCTCGGGGACTGGAAACACCATATATTTT. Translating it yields CASSQGLSGTGNTIYF.

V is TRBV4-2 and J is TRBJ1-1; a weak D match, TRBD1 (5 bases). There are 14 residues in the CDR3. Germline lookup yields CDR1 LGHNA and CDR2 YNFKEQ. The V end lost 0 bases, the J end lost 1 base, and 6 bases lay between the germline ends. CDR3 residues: CASSQETANTEAFF. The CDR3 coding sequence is TGTGCCAGCAGCCAAGAGACAGCGAACACTGAAGCTTTCTTT.

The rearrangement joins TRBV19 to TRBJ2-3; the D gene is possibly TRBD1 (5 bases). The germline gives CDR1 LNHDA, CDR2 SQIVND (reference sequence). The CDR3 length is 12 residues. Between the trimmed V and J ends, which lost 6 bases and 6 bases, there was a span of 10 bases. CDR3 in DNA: TGTGCCAGTAGGCCCCCAGGGGATACGCAGTATTTT. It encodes CASRPPGDTQYF.

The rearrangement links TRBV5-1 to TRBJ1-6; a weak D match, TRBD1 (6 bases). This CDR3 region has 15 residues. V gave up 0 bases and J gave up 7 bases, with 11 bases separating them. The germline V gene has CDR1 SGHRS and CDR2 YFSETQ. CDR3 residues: CASSLGYRDNSPLHF. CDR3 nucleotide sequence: TGCGCCAGCAGCTTGGGGTACAGGGACAATTCACCCCTCCACTTT.

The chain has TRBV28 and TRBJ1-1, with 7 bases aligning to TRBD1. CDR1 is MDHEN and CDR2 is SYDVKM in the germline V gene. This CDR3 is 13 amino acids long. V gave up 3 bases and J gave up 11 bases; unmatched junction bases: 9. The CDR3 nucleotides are TGTGCCAGCAGTTTGGACAGGTTAATTTTTGCTTTCTTT. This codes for CASSLDRLIFAFF.

CDR3 amino acids: CASSQDPYGLAPIRNEQFF. CDR3 nucleotide sequence: TGTGCCAGCAGCCAAGATCCCTATGGACTAGCCCCGATCAGGAATGAGCAGTTCTTC. The V call is TRBV3-1 (or the pseudogene TRBV3-2), the J call TRBJ2-1; TRBD2 aligns across 8 bases. This CDR3 comprises 19 residues. V shed 0 bases, J shed 7 bases, and the junction held 17 bases outside the gene matches. From germline, CDR1 is LGHDT and CDR2 YNNKEL (reference sequence).